Listed below are T cell receptor beta chains from one sample, sequenced in a study of CD8+ T cells in alopecia areata. TCRdb's copy holds only in-frame clones and misses some; the assay was immunoSEQ multiplex PCR. The sample shows 140,000 to 150,000 clones, roughly half of them seen only once. Sequenced material: CD4+ T cells sorted from blood, taken at week 0. Receptor source: a human donor with alopecia areata. Both conserved end residues are part of each CDR3. A D gene is named only where the DNA matches it firmly. Where a row states a size, it is once, few, many or the class of an expanded clone; other rows omit it.

d_call: -
clone_size: few
v_call: TRBV5-1
j_call: TRBJ1-1
cdr3_aa: CASSFTGNAEAFF
cdr3_nt: TGCGCCAGCAGCTTTACAGGGAACGCTGAAGCTTTCTTT

d_call: -
clone_size: -
v_call: TRBV19
j_call: TRBJ2-7
cdr3_aa: CASSTQTGTFNYEQYF
cdr3_nt: TGTGCCAGTAGTACCCAGACCGGGACTTTCAACTACGAGCAGTACTTC

d_call: -
clone_size: few
v_call: TRBV6-1
j_call: TRBJ2-7
cdr3_aa: CAITETPSSYEQYF
cdr3_nt: TGTGCCATCACCGAGACACCGAGCTCCTACGAGCAGTACTTC

d_call: -
clone_size: few
v_call: TRBV5-1
j_call: TRBJ1-1
cdr3_aa: CASSSGATEAFF
cdr3_nt: TGCGCCAGCAGCTCCGGGGCTACTGAAGCTTTCTTT

d_call: -
clone_size: few
v_call: TRBV28
j_call: TRBJ1-5
cdr3_aa: CASSLSGGQAINQPQHF
cdr3_nt: TGTGCCAGCAGTTTATCTGGAGGGCAGGCGATCAATCAGCCCCAGCATTTT

d_call: -
clone_size: -
v_call: TRBV2
j_call: TRBJ2-1
cdr3_aa: CASSEQSTEQFF
cdr3_nt: TGTGCCAGCAGTGAACAGTCTACTGAGCAGTTCTTC

d_call: TRBD1
clone_size: -
v_call: TRBV29-1
j_call: TRBJ1-4
cdr3_aa: CSVEGTGGGEKLFF
cdr3_nt: TGCAGCGTTGAAGGAACAGGGGGCGGTGAAAAACTGTTTTTT

d_call: -
clone_size: many
v_call: TRBV14
j_call: TRBJ2-4
cdr3_aa: CASSQDLNIQYF
cdr3_nt: TGTGCCAGCAGCCAAGATTTAAACATTCAGTACTTC

d_call: -
clone_size: few
v_call: TRBV4-1
j_call: TRBJ2-3
cdr3_aa: CASSPLATDTQYF
cdr3_nt: TGCGCCAGCAGCCCTTTAGCAACAGATACGCAGTATTTT

d_call: -
clone_size: -
v_call: TRBV4-1
j_call: TRBJ2-5
cdr3_aa: CASSQDHRAIQETQYF
cdr3_nt: TGCGCCAGCAGCCAAGATCACCGGGCTATCCAAGAGACCCAGTACTTC

d_call: -
clone_size: -
v_call: TRBV30
j_call: TRBJ1-2
cdr3_aa: CAWSVGRGNYGYTF
cdr3_nt: TGTGCCTGGAGTGTCGGCAGGGGAAACTATGGCTACACCTTC

d_call: TRBD2
clone_size: -
v_call: TRBV7-9
j_call: TRBJ2-1
cdr3_aa: CASRPPGTSVYNEQFF
cdr3_nt: TGTGCCAGCAGACCACCCGGGACTAGCGTATACAATGAGCAGTTCTTC